This is a list of T cell receptor beta chains from one sample in a study of blood T cell repertoires in COVID-19. TCRdb's copy holds only in-frame clones and misses some; the assay was immunoSEQ multiplex PCR. The sample contains 200,000 to 250,000 clones, about 91% of which appear only once. The specimen was peripheral blood. The receptors originated from a woman in her twenties or thirties with COVID-19, enrolled during active disease. CDR3s include the opening cysteine and the closing phenylalanine or tryptophan. A D gene is named only where the DNA matches it firmly. The listing skips clone size in some rows; elsewhere it reads once, few, many or a size class.

V,size,J,D,DNA,CDR3
TRBV7-9,-,TRBJ1-2,-,TGTGCCAGCAGCTTAGCAACACAGACTAACTATGGCTACACCTTC,CASSLATQTNYGYTF
TRBV5-6,-,TRBJ2-7,-,TGTGCCAGCAGCTCAATCGACAGACCGTACTACGAGCAGTACTTC,CASSSIDRPYYEQYF
TRBV7-9,-,TRBJ1-1,TRBD1,TGTGCCAGCAGCATTCGACAGGGGAAGGACACTGAAGCTTTCTTT,CASSIRQGKDTEAFF
TRBV27,-,TRBJ2-5,TRBD1,TGTGCCAGCAAACGCCGGGACAGGCCGACAGAGACCCAGTACTTC,CASKRRDRPTETQYF
TRBV5-4,-,TRBJ2-3,TRBD1,TGTGCCAGCAGCTGGGGGTCCGGGACAGGGGGCATAGGTACGCAGTATTTT,CASSWGSGTGGIGTQYF
TRBV4-1,-,TRBJ2-2,-,TGCGCCAGCAGCCAGGGGGGGGCAGACACCGGGGAGCTGTTTTTT,CASSQGGADTGELFF
TRBV29-1,-,TRBJ2-3,TRBD2,TGCAGCGTTGAAGAGTTAGCGGGAACGGGGTATTTT,CSVEELAGTGYF
TRBV13,-,TRBJ1-2,TRBD1,TGTGCCAGCAGCTTATCCCGGACAGGGTCTGGCTACACCTTC,CASSLSRTGSGYTF
TRBV18,-,TRBJ2-5,TRBD2,TGTGCCAGCTCACCAGGGGAGGGGAGAACCCAGTACTTC,CASSPGEGRTQYF
TRBV6-5,-,TRBJ1-2,-,TGTGCCAGCAGTTACGATGACGGGGCTAACTATGGCTACACCTTC,CASSYDDGANYGYTF
TRBV11-2,once,TRBJ2-2,-,TGTGCCAGCAGCTTGGAGGGGGCGGGCACCGGGGAGCTGTTTTTT,CASSLEGAGTGELFF
TRBV5-6,-,TRBJ2-3,-,TGTGCCAGCAGCTTGGCCGGCAGGGAGGCAGATACGCAGTATTTT,CASSLAGREADTQYF
TRBV6-5,-,TRBJ2-2,TRBD1,TGTGCCAGCAGTTACGCGCAGGGGGCCGGGGAGCTGTTTTTT,CASSYAQGAGELFF
TRBV4-1,-,TRBJ2-7,-,TGCGCCAGCAGCCAAGATTTCAGGGTTGGTGAGCAGTACTTC,CASSQDFRVGEQYF
TRBV21-1,-,TRBJ2-3,-,TGTGCCAGCAGCAAAGAGATGGGGAGGTCCTCTGGCACAGATACGCAGTATTTT,CASSKEMGRSSGTDTQYF
TRBV13,-,TRBJ2-2,-,TGTGCCAGCAGCTCAAACACAGGGAGTAACACCGGGGAGCTGTTTTTT,CASSSNTGSNTGELFF
TRBV7-2,-,TRBJ2-7,TRBD1,TGTGCCAGCAGCGCCGGACAGGGCTCCTACGAGCAGTACTTC,CASSAGQGSYEQYF
TRBV5-1,-,TRBJ1-1,-,TGCGCCAGCAGCTCCGCGGTCAGGGACACTGAAGCTTTCTTT,CASSSAVRDTEAFF
TRBV4-2,-,TRBJ2-7,TRBD2,TGTGCCAGCAGCCAAGAGTCCGGTGGGAGGGCCTACGAGCAGTACTTC,CASSQESGGRAYEQYF
TRBV4-3,-,TRBJ2-2,TRBD2,TGCGCCAGCAGCCCGACTAGCGGACGATACACCGGGGAGCTGTTTTTT,CASSPTSGRYTGELFF
TRBV27,-,TRBJ1-3,-,TGTGCCAGCAGTTTTGAAATTAGTGACGGAGGAGGAAACACCATATATTTT,CASSFEISDGGGNTIYF
TRBV4-2,-,TRBJ2-3,-,TGTGCCAGCAGCCAACGTCAGGAAGCGGCAGATACGCAGTATTTT,CASSQRQEAADTQYF
TRBV11-2,once,TRBJ2-2,-,TGTGCCAGCAGCTTCAACAGGGCCGGCGGGGAGCTGTTTTTT,CASSFNRAGGELFF
TRBV19,-,TRBJ1-1,-,TGTGCCAGTAGTATAGGGACAGAGAACACTGAAGCTTTCTTT,CASSIGTENTEAFF
TRBV29-1,-,TRBJ2-1,TRBD2,TGCAGCGTTGCTAGCGGGGGAGACAATGAGCAGTTCTTC,CSVASGGDNEQFF
TRBV6-6,-,TRBJ1-1,-,-,CASSSSGEATEAFF
TRBV7-6,-,TRBJ2-5,TRBD2,TGTGCCAGCAGCCCCGGACTAGCGGGAGTTCACGAGACCCAGTACTTC,CASSPGLAGVHETQYF
TRBV11-2,-,TRBJ2-7,-,TGTGCCAGCAGCTTAGGTCAGGGGACGGGGGGCGAGCAGTACTTC,CASSLGQGTGGEQYF
TRBV7-2,many,TRBJ2-3,TRBD2,TGTGCCAGCAGCCTACGGACTAGCGGGGGATCTAGCACAGATACGCAGTATTTT,CASSLRTSGGSSTDTQYF
TRBV10-1,-,TRBJ2-2,TRBD1,TGCGCCAGCACACCAGGGACAGGGGAGGGCACCGGGGAGCTGTTTTTT,CASTPGTGEGTGELFF
TRBV6-1,-,TRBJ1-4,-,TGTGCCAGCAGTGAAGCTTTAGCAGCAACTAATGAAAAACTGTTTTTT,CASSEALAATNEKLFF
TRBV7-8,-,TRBJ1-2,TRBD1,TGTGCCAGCCGCCGGGACAGGGTAAACGGCTACACCTTC,CASRRDRVNGYTF
TRBV5-6,-,TRBJ1-4,TRBD1,TGTGCCAGCAGCTCCGGGACAGGGAGGAATCGGGAAAAACTGTTTTTT,CASSSGTGRNREKLFF
TRBV3-1/TRBV3-2,-,TRBJ2-1,TRBD2,TGTGCCAGCAGCCAAGGCCGGACTAGCGGGGTCTACTCCTACAATGAGCAGTTCTTC,CASSQGRTSGVYSYNEQFF
TRBV7-9,once,TRBJ2-7,TRBD1,TGTGCCAGCAGCCTTCGGGACAGAGATTACGAGCAGTACTTC,CASSLRDRDYEQYF
TRBV7-9,-,TRBJ2-1,TRBD1,TGTGCCAGCAGCCGGGACAGGGGAAGAGCTTACAATGAGCAGTTCTTC,CASSRDRGRAYNEQFF
TRBV29-1,once,TRBJ2-7,TRBD1,TGCAGCGTGGGCGGACAGGGGGACGAGCAGTACTTC,CSVGGQGDEQYF
TRBV5-1,-,TRBJ1-1,-,TGCGCCAGCGCTAGAGAAACGGCCATGAACACTGAAGCTTTCTTT,CASARETAMNTEAFF
TRBV19,-,TRBJ1-4,-,TGTGCCAGTAGTATGGGGAGGGGTAGAAATGAAAAACTGTTTTTT,CASSMGRGRNEKLFF
TRBV18,few,TRBJ2-1,TRBD2,TGTGCCAGCTCACCGGGACTAGCGGGCTACAATGAGCAGTTCTTC,CASSPGLAGYNEQFF
TRBV9,once,TRBJ2-5,-,TGTGCCAGCAGCGTCGACAGTTTCCAAGAGACCCAGTACTTC,CASSVDSFQETQYF
TRBV15,-,TRBJ2-5,-,TGTGCCACCAGCAGAGACAGGGGCCAAGAGACCCAGTACTTC,CATSRDRGQETQYF
TRBV4-3,-,TRBJ1-1,TRBD1,TGCGCCAGCAGCCAAGAGGGGACAGGGGCCACTGAAGCTTTCTTT,CASSQEGTGATEAFF
TRBV7-9,-,TRBJ2-2,-,TGTGCCAGCAGCTGGGGGCACGGGGAGCTGTTTTTT,CASSWGHGELFF
TRBV7-2,-,TRBJ2-1,TRBD2,TGTGCCAGCAGCCCCGGGACTACCTCCTACAATGAGCAGTTCTTC,CASSPGTTSYNEQFF
TRBV5-8,-,TRBJ2-5,-,TGTGCCAGCAGCTTGGGGGCCGGGACTCACTTCTGGGAGGAAGAGACCCAGTACTTC,CASSLGAGTHFWEEETQYF
TRBV11-3,once,TRBJ2-1,-,TGTGCCAGCAGCTTAGCTGATGAGCAGTTCTTC,CASSLADEQFF
TRBV4-3,-,TRBJ1-2,TRBD1,TGCGCCAGCAGCCAGGAACCCGGGCGACAGGGACCCTATGGCTACACCTTC,CASSQEPGRQGPYGYTF
TRBV5-1,-,TRBJ2-3,TRBD2,TGCGCCAGCACCGTTAGCGGGGGGGCCCCAGATACGCAGTATTTT,CASTVSGGAPDTQYF